Listed here are 29 T cell receptor beta chains from one sample, sequenced in a study of blood T cell repertoires in COVID-19. Here immunoSEQ multiplex PCR was the method, and the copy in TCRdb shows in-frame clones only, minus some. The repertoire holds about 300,000 clones, 65% to 90% seen once, with under 11% in the top ten. The sample consisted of PBMCs or T cells enriched from blood (not recorded which). The receptor set was obtained from a woman aged 18-29 years who had recovered from COVID-19.

The rearrangement uses TRBV7-9 and TRBJ1-2; a weak D match, TRBD1 (5 bases). Germline values: CDR1 SEHNR, CDR2 FQNEAQ (reference sequence). V dropped 3 bases and J dropped 3 bases, with 8 bases sitting between them. The CDR3 has 13 amino acids. The CDR3 here is CASSLQGHYGYTF. As DNA, the CDR3 is TGTGCCAGCAGCTTGCAGGGCCACTATGGCTACACCTTC. Combining the CDR3 with reference TRBV7-9 and TRBJ1-2 gives the whole variable domain DTGVSQNPRHKITKRGQNVTFRCDPISEHNRLYWYRQTLGQGPEFLTYFQNEAQLEKSRLLSDRFSAERPKGSFSTLEIQRTEQGDSAMYLCASSLQGHYGYTFGSGTRLTVV.

Only a few counts were recorded for this clone. J is TRBJ2-3 and V is TRBV19, with 10 positions matching TRBD2. V shed 6 bases and J 5 bases; nucleotides not matched to a gene: 5. CDR1 LNHDA and CDR2 SQIVND come from the germline V gene (reference sequence). The CDR3 is 14 amino acids. CDR3 coding DNA: TGTGCCAGTAGCCTGACTAGCGGGCAAGATACGCAGTATTTT. This translates into CASSLTSGQDTQYF.

Only a few counts were recorded for this clone. This chain links TRBV18 with TRBJ2-7; 9 nucleotides match TRBD1. Germline V gene lookup returns CDR1 KGHSH and CDR2 LQKENI. This CDR3 region has 13 residues. Losses at the gene ends were 8 bases for V and 5 bases for J; bases not matched to a gene: 7. The CDR3 reads CASRGQGIHEQYF. The CDR3 DNA is TGTGCCAGCAGGGGACAGGGTATCCACGAGCAGTACTTC. Filled out from reference TRBV18 and TRBJ2-7, the complete variable domain reads NAGVMQNPRHLVRRRGQEARLRCSPMKGHSHVYWYRQLPEEGLKFMVYLQKENIIDESGMPKERFSAEFPKEGPSILRIQQVVRGDSAAYFCASRGQGIHEQYFGPGTRLTVT.

This clone appeared a single time. The chain couples TRBV10-3 to TRBJ2-1; a weak D match, TRBD2 (6 bases). V shed 3 bases and J shed 5 bases, with 11 bases lying between them. CDR1 is ENHRY and CDR2 is SYGVKD in the germline V gene. This CDR3 is built from 14 residues. CDR3 region: CAISDGTGDNEQFF. The DNA of the CDR3 is TGTGCCATCAGTGATGGTACGGGGGACAATGAGCAGTTCTTC.

Only one count was recorded for this clone. The V call is TRBV10-3, the J call TRBJ1-6; 12 bases are shared with TRBD1. V was clipped by 4 bases and J by 13 bases; unmatched bases: 14. This CDR3 is built from 17 residues. Germline-derived CDR1 and CDR2 are ENHRY and SYGVKD. The CDR3 coding sequence is TGTGCCATCAGTGGAGGGACAGGGGGCGGTGCAGTCGCGCCCCTCCACTTT. Amino acid sequence: CAISGGTGGGAVAPLHF.

Worth noting for this clone: This specimen includes other DNA sequences encoding the same CDR3. The chain carries TRBV7-8 and TRBJ2-5, with 9 bases identical to TRBD2. This CDR3 is built from 17 residues. Losses at the gene ends were 0 bases for V and 1 base for J; bases not matched to a gene: 6. Per germline, CDR1 SGHVS and CDR2 FQNEAQ. The CDR3 is CASSLAGLAGVQETQYF. As DNA, the CDR3 is TGTGCCAGCAGCTTAGCTGGTTTAGCGGGGGTCCAAGAGACCCAGTACTTC.

Written as DNA, the CDR3 is TGTGCCAGCAGCCAAGATCGCAGGGGTGTGCAGTACTTC. Amino acids: CASSQDRRGVQYF. J is TRBJ2-7 and V is TRBV3-1 (or the pseudogene TRBV3-2), with a tentative D call TRBD1 (6 bases). V lost 0 bases to trimming and J lost 9 bases, with 12 bases between them. Per germline, CDR1 LGHDT and CDR2 YNNKEL (reference sequence). This CDR3 has 13 amino acids.

The CDR3 loop reads CASSSPGQGIPSYGYTF. The CDR3, as DNA: TGTGCCAGCAGCTCACCGGGACAGGGGATCCCCTCCTATGGCTACACCTTC. V is TRBV2 and J is TRBJ1-2, with 10 bases aligning to TRBD1. Per germline, CDR1 SNHLY and CDR2 FYNNEI. The V and J ends lost 6 bases and 4 bases, in that order; junction bases with no gene match: 14. CDR3 length equals 17 residues.

V usage is TRBV28 and J usage is TRBJ1-2; 9 bases line up with TRBD1. Losses at the gene ends were 5 bases for V and 8 bases for J; bases not matched to a gene: 15. Per germline, CDR1 MDHEN and CDR2 SYDVKM. The length of the CDR3 is 16 residues. CDR3 bases: TGTGCCAGCAGTACAGGGTTTTGGGACAGGGTACGGGGCTACACCTTC. Encoded protein: CASSTGFWDRVRGYTF.

This chain uses TRBV28 with TRBJ1-5; maybe TRBD1 (5 bases). With 7 bases removed from V and 3 bases from J, the gap between germline ends came to 13 bases. In germline, CDR1 is MDHEN, CDR2 SYDVKM. The CDR3 length is 14 residues. The CDR3 DNA follows: TGTGCCAGCAAGGCGGGGCCAAACAATCAGCCCCAGCATTTT. Protein product: CASKAGPNNQPQHF.

The CDR3 here is CASSQVFGGAGYQPQHF. Here the CDR3 DNA reads TGCGCCAGCAGCCAAGTTTTCGGGGGGGCGGGGTATCAGCCCCAGCATTTT. The chain recombines TRBV4-1 with TRBJ1-5; D possibly corresponds to TRBD1 (6 bases). Germline assignment: CDR1 MGHRA and CDR2 YSYEKL. The CDR3 sequence is 17 residues long. Trimming left V 1 base short and J 5 bases short, with 18 bases between.

This chain uses TRBV5-1 with TRBJ1-2; no firm D call. The CDR3 consists of 14 residues. The V end lost 0 bases, the J end lost 2 bases, and 8 bases lay between the germline ends. The germline CDR1 and CDR2 sequences are SGHRS and YFSETQ. DNA for the CDR3: TGCGCCAGCAGCTTGGAGGAGACGAACTATGGCTACACCTTC. This codes for CASSLEETNYGYTF.

V is TRBV19 and J is TRBJ1-6, with TRBD1 matching 8 bases. The germline gives CDR1 LNHDA, CDR2 SQIVND (reference sequence). CDR3 length: 15 amino acids. V shed 6 bases, J shed 9 bases, and the junction held 10 bases outside the gene matches. The CDR3 nucleotides read TGTGCCAGTAGCCCCGGCAGGGGGCGCGCTTCACCCCTCCACTTT. As protein: CASSPGRGRASPLHF.

The chain combines TRBV29-1 with TRBJ1-1; D ambiguous. The CDR3 totals 13 residues. Between the trimmed V and J ends, which lost 4 bases and 1 base, there was a span of 10 bases. Germline CDR1 SQVTM, CDR2 ANQGSEA. CDR3 in DNA: TGCAGCGTTGGGGCTGGAGGGAACACTGAAGCTTTCTTT. Amino acid sequence: CSVGAGGNTEAFF.

This clone came up once. The V call is TRBV2, the J call TRBJ2-7; D may be TRBD2 (6 bases). V dropped 7 bases and J dropped 2 bases, with 9 bases sitting between them. In germline, CDR1 is SNHLY, CDR2 FYNNEI. The CDR3 runs 12 residues. Here the CDR3 DNA reads TGTGCCAGCACCGGGAGCGCCTACGAGCAGTACTTC. It is translated as CASTGSAYEQYF.

This chain uses TRBV2 with TRBJ2-1; 7 positions agree with TRBD2. The CDR3 extends over 15 amino acids. Germline CDR1 is SNHLY and CDR2 is FYNNEI. J was trimmed by 5 bases and V by 7 bases; bases with no gene match: 11. The CDR3 DNA reads TGTGCCAGCAAACGGAGCGGGGCCCTCCACAATGAGCAGTTCTTC. Protein: CASKRSGALHNEQFF.

Turning to this clone: The junction and the germline gene differ at one end; a read error may be behind it. The CDR3 spells CASREGQRIGGYTF. Written as DNA, the CDR3 is TGTGCCAGCAGAGAAGGTCAGAGGATTGGCGGCTACACCTTC. The genes are TRBV6-1 and TRBJ1-2; D remains ambiguous. The CDR3 is made up of 14 amino acids. Germline values: CDR1 MNHNS, CDR2 SASEGT.

This clone was seen a few times. This chain links TRBV3-1 (or the pseudogene TRBV3-2) with TRBJ2-4, with TRBD2 matching 7 bases. Germline loops: CDR1 LGHDT, CDR2 YNNKEL (reference sequence). The CDR3 covers 16 residues. After removal of 0 bases from V and 9 bases from J, the junction contained 11 bases not matched to a gene. CDR3 DNA: TGTGCCAGCAGCCAAGAAGGTTTATCTAGCGGAGCCATTCAGTACTTC. Its translation is CASSQEGLSSGAIQYF.

The V and J genes are TRBV21-1 and TRBJ1-3. TRBV21-1 is listed as a pseudogene. This CDR3 has 15 residues. The CDR3 region has the DNA TGTGCCAGCAGCAAACTTGGGGGGTCGGGAAACACCATATATTTT. Translated: CASSKLGGSGNTIYF.

The rearrangement joins TRBV2 to TRBJ2-1, with 10 bases matching TRBD2. The V segment lost 4 bases and the J segment 0 bases; nucleotides outside the gene matches: 3. Germline V gene lookup returns CDR1 SNHLY and CDR2 FYNNEI. The CDR3 covers 16 residues. The CDR3 nucleotides are TGTGCCAGCAGTGGGCTAGCGGGGGTCTCCTACAATGAGCAGTTCTTC. Protein sequence: CASSGLAGVSYNEQFF.

The chain has TRBV18 and TRBJ1-1, with D possibly being TRBD1 (6 bases). V lost 4 bases and J 1 base, leaving 10 bases between the germline ends. Germline V gene lookup returns CDR1 KGHSH and CDR2 LQKENI. This CDR3 has 14 residues. The DNA of the CDR3 is TGTGCCAGCTCACGACAGGAAGAGAACACTGAAGCTTTCTTT. As protein: CASSRQEENTEAFF.

This chain uses TRBV6-5 with TRBJ1-2; 8 nucleotides line up with TRBD1. Losses at the gene ends were 4 bases for V and 2 bases for J; bases not matched to a gene: 6. The CDR3 runs 15 residues. From germline, CDR1 is MNHEY and CDR2 SVGAGI. The DNA for the CDR3 is TGTGCCAGCAGTTCGGGCAGGGGGCGCAACTATGGCTACACCTTC. This sequence encodes CASSSGRGRNYGYTF.

CDR3 residues: CASSPREGQGIYGYTF. The DNA for the CDR3 is TGTGCCAGCAGTCCGAGAGAGGGACAGGGGATCTATGGCTACACCTTC. The chain recombines TRBV2 with TRBJ1-2; 10 nucleotides match TRBD1. Germline CDR1 SNHLY, CDR2 FYNNEI. This CDR3 has 16 amino acids. After removal of 5 bases from V and 4 bases from J, the junction contained 10 bases not matched to a gene.

This chain joins TRBV27 and TRBJ1-1, with unresolved D. The germline V gene has CDR1 MNHEY and CDR2 SMNVEV (reference sequence). The CDR3 spans 14 residues. Deletions cut 2 bases from V and 1 base from J, with 8 bases between. The CDR3 sequence is CASSLEPGNTEAFF. CDR3 nucleotides: TGTGCCAGCAGTTTAGAGCCGGGGAACACTGAAGCTTTCTTT.

The chain has TRBV9 and TRBJ1-2; a possible D gene is TRBD1 (5 bases). Germline V gene data show CDR1 as SGDLS and CDR2 as YYNGEE. The CDR3 contains 15 residues. V shed 4 bases and J shed 4 bases, with 17 bases lying between them. The CDR3 spells CASSPRPGGLYGYTF. The CDR3 nucleotides are TGTGCCAGCAGCCCCCGACCCGGGGGACTCTATGGCTACACCTTC.

The gene calls are TRBV27 and TRBJ1-2; possible D gene TRBD1, 6 bases. The CDR3 runs to 16 residues. Trimming stripped 2 bases from V and 0 bases from J, with 13 bases between. Germline CDR1 MNHEY, CDR2 SMNVEV (reference sequence). CDR3 in DNA: TGTGCCAGCAGTTTAAACAGGGCCGTTCCTAACTATGGCTACACCTTC. Translated, it gives CASSLNRAVPNYGYTF.

This chain joins TRBV13 and TRBJ1-2; D remains unclear. The germline gives CDR1 PRHDT, CDR2 FYEKMQ (reference sequence). V lost 5 bases, J lost 2 bases, and 9 bases lay in between. The CDR3 consists of 13 residues. The CDR3 here is CASSTTQNYGYTF. As DNA, the CDR3 is TGTGCCAGCAGCACAACACAAAACTATGGCTACACCTTC.

The chain combines TRBV5-4 with TRBJ2-7; D perhaps matches TRBD1 (6 bases). CDR1 and CDR2 from the germline V gene are SGHNT and YYREEE (reference sequence). V was clipped by 0 bases and J by 3 bases, with 7 bases between them. The CDR3 contains 13 residues. The CDR3 loop reads CASSLDRDYEQYF. For the CDR3, the DNA is TGTGCCAGCAGCTTGGACAGGGACTACGAGCAGTACTTC.

V usage is TRBV7-8 and J usage is TRBJ2-7; D remains ambiguous. Germline V lookup: CDR1 SGHVS, CDR2 FQNEAQ. Deletions cut 1 base from V and 7 bases from J, with 11 bases between. The CDR3 length is 13 residues. For the CDR3, the DNA is TGTGCCAGCAGCTTAGTTTTCGGCGGAGAGCAGTACTTC. This codes for CASSLVFGGEQYF.